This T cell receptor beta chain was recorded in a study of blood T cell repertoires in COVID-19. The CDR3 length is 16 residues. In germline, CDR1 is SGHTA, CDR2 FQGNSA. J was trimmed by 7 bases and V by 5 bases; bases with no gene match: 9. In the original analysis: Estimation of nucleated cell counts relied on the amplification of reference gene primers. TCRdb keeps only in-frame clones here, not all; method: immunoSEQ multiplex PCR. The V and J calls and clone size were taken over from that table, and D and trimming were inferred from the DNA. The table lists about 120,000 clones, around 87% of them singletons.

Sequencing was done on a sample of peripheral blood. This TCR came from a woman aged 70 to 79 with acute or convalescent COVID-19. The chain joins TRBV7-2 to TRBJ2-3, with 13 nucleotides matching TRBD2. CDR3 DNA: TGTGCCAGCAGCGCAAAACTAGCGGGGGGGCTCAATACGCAGTATTTT. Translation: CASSAKLAGGLNTQYF. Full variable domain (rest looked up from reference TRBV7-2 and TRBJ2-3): GAGVSQSPSNKVTEKGKDVELRCDPISGHTALYWYRQSLGQGLEFLIYFQGNSAPDKSGLPSDRFSAERTGGSVSTLTIQRTQQEDSAVYLCASSAKLAGGLNTQYFGPGTRLTVL.